The 6 T cell receptor beta chains in this list originate from one sample, sequenced in a study of blood T cell repertoires in COVID-19. TCRdb's table, derived via immunoSEQ multiplex PCR, lists solely in-frame clones and lacks some. The sample includes 250,000 to 350,000 clones, approximately 83% of them seen just once. Sequencing was carried out using PBMCs or T cells enriched from blood (not recorded which). All receptors derive from a woman in her 30s who had recovered from COVID-19.

The rearrangement joins TRBV21-1 to TRBJ2-1; the D call of TRBD1 is as the table states it, not checked on the DNA. TRBV21-1 is flagged as a pseudogene. The CDR3 runs 15 residues. CDR3 in DNA: TGTGCCAGCAGCGATCGGGCAGGGATAGGAAATGAGCAGTTCTTC. Amino acid sequence: CASSDRAGIGNEQFF.

Only a few counts were recorded for this clone. V is TRBV9 and J is TRBJ1-1; D remains unclear. Germline CDR1 and CDR2: SGDLS and YYNGEE. V lost 3 bases and J 1 base, leaving 7 bases between the germline ends. This CDR3 is 13 amino acids long. CDR3 DNA: TGTGCCAGCAGCGACGCGAGGAACACTGAAGCTTTCTTT. Its protein product is CASSDARNTEAFF.

This clone was seen a few times. V gene TRBV10-3 combines with J gene TRBJ1-1, with a possible D match to TRBD1 (6 bases). The V gene's germline CDR1 is ENHRY and CDR2 SYGVKD. The CDR3 spans 13 residues. V lost 6 bases and J 4 bases, leaving 12 bases between the germline ends. CDR3 coding DNA: TGTGCCATCAGGTCAGGGGAGACCACTGAAGCTTTCTTT. Translated: CAIRSGETTEAFF.

This chain joins TRBV2 and TRBJ1-2; no clear D gene. CDR1 and CDR2 (germline): SNHLY, FYNNEI. The CDR3 length is 13 residues. Trimming left V 3 bases short and J 4 bases short, with 9 bases between. DNA of the CDR3: TGTGCCAGCAGTGAGTCAGTCACCTATGGCTACACCTTC. Its protein product is CASSESVTYGYTF. The variable domain in full, with the rest retrieved from reference TRBV2 and TRBJ1-2, is EPEVTQTPSHQVTQMGQEVILRCVPISNHLYFYWYRQILGQKVEFLVSFYNNEISEKSEIFDDQFSVERPDGSNFTLKIRSTKLEDSAMYFCASSESVTYGYTFGSGTRLTVV.

The V gene is TRBV28, the J gene TRBJ2-7; 7 bases match TRBD1. Germline CDR1 and CDR2: MDHEN and SYDVKM. After removal of 3 bases from V and 2 bases from J, the junction contained 4 bases not matched to a gene. The length of the CDR3 is 14 residues. CDR3 in amino acids: CASSFNRGAYEQYF. The CDR3, as DNA: TGTGCCAGCAGTTTTAACAGGGGTGCCTACGAGCAGTACTTC.

Many counts were recorded for this clone. The rearrangement links TRBV13 to TRBJ2-1; 8 positions agree with TRBD1. V lost 3 bases to trimming and J lost 8 bases; unmatched junction nucleotides: 12. Germline values: CDR1 PRHDT, CDR2 FYEKMQ (reference sequence). The CDR3 contains 16 residues. DNA for the CDR3: TGTGCCAGCAGCTTTTCGGACAGGGCTTTATGGGATGAGCAGTTCTTC. It specifies CASSFSDRALWDEQFF.